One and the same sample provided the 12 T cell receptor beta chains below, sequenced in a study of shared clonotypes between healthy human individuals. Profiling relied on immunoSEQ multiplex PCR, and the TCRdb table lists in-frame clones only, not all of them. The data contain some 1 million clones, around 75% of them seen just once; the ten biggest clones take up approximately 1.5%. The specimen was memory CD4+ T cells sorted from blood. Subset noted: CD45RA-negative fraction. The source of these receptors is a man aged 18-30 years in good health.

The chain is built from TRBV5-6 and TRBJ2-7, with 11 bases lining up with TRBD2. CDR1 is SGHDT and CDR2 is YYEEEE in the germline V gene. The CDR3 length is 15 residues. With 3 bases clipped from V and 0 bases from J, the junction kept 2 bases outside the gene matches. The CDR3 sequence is CASSWGLADSYEQYF. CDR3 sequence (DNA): TGTGCCAGCAGCTGGGGACTAGCGGACTCCTACGAGCAGTACTTC.

CDR3 bases: TGTGCCAGCAGCTTGGACGGGCCTAGCGCTACCTACAATGAGCAGTTCTTC. It encodes CASSLDGPSATYNEQFF. The chain carries TRBV5-6 and TRBJ2-1; D is possibly TRBD2 (6 bases). Germline CDR1 is SGHDT and CDR2 is YYEEEE. V lost 0 bases, J lost 2 bases, and 15 bases lay in between. This CDR3 has 17 amino acids.

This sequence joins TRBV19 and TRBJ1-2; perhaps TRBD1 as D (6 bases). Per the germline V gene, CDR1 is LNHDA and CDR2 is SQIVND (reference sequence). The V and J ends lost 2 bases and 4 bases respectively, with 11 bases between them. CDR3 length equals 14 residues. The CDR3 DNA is TGTGCCAGTAGTATAACAGACAGGCTCTATGGCTACACCTTC. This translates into CASSITDRLYGYTF. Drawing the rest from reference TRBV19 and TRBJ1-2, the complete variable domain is DGGITQSPKYLFRKEGQNVTLSCEQNLNHDAMYWYRQDPGQGLRLIYYSQIVNDFQKGDIAEGYSVSREKKESFPLTVTSAQKNPTAFYLCASSITDRLYGYTFGSGTRLTVV.

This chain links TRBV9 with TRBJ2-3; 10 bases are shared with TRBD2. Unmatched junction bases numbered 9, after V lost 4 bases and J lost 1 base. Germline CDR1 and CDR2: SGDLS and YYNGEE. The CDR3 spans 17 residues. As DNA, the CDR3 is TGTGCCAGCAGCCACAAGCTGACTAGCGGGCGCACAGATACGCAGTATTTT. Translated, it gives CASSHKLTSGRTDTQYF.

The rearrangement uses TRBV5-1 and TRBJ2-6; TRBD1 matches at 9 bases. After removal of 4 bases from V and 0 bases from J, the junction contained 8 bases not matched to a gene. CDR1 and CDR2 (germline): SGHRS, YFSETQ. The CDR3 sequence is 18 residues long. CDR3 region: CASSPLGTGNSGANVLTF. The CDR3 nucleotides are TGCGCCAGCAGCCCCCTCGGGACAGGGAACTCTGGGGCCAACGTCCTGACTTTC.

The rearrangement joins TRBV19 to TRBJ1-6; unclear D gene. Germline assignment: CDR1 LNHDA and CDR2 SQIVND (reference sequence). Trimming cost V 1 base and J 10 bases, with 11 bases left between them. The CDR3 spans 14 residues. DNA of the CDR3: TGTGCCAGTAGTATAGGACCCGGTGGCTCACCCCTCCACTTT. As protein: CASSIGPGGSPLHF.

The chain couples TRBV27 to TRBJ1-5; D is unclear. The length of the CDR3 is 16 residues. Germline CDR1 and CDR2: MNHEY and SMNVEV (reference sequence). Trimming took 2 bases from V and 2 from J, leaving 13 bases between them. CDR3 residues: CASSLKDGRGNQPQHF. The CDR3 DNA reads TGTGCCAGCAGTTTAAAGGACGGGCGCGGCAATCAGCCCCAGCATTTT.

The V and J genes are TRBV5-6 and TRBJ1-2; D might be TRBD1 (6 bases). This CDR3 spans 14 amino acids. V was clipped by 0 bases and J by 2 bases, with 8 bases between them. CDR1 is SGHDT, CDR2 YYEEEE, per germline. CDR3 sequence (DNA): TGTGCCAGCAGCTTGGCCGACAGGAACTATGGCTACACCTTC. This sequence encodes CASSLADRNYGYTF.

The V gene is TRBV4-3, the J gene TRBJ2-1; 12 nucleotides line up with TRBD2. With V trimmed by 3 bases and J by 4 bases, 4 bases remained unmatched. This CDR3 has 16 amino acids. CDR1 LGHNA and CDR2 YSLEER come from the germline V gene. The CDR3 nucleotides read TGCGCCAGCAGCCAGGATCTAGCGGGAGGGTACAATGAGCAGTTCTTC. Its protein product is CASSQDLAGGYNEQFF.

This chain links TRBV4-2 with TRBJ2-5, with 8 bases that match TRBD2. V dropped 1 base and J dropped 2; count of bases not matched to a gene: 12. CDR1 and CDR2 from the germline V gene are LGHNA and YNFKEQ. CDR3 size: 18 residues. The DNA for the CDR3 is TGTGCCAGCAGCCAAGGGGCAGCGGGGGCTACGCGGCAAGAGACCCAGTACTTC. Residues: CASSQGAAGATRQETQYF.

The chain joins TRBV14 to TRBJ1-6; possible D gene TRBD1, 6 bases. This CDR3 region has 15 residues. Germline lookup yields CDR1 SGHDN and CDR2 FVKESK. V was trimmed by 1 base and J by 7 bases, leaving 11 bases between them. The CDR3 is CASSQVQDRNSPLHF. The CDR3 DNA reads TGTGCCAGCAGCCAAGTTCAGGACAGAAATTCACCCCTCCACTTT. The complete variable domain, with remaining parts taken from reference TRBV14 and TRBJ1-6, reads EAGVTQFPSHSVIEKGQTVTLRCDPISGHDNLYWYRRVMGKEIKFLLHFVKESKQDESGMPNNRFLAERTGGTYSTLKVQPAELEDSGVYFCASSQVQDRNSPLHFGNGTRLTVT.

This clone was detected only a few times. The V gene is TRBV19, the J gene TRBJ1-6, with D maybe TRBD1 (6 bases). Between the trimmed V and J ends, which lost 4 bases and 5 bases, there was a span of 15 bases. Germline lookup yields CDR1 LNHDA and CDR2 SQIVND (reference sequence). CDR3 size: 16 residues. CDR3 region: CASSKLPGANNSPLHF. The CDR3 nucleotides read TGTGCCAGTAGTAAGTTGCCGGGGGCAAATAATTCACCCCTCCACTTT.